This note documents a single T cell receptor (beta chain) sequence. The sorted-subset replicate PCRs were given roughly 200 ng DNA, which is 30,000 or so T cell genomes. Generated by immunoSEQ multiplex PCR, the TCRdb table keeps only in-frame clones and is missing some. The table has approximately 2.1 million clones, over 85% seen once. V was trimmed by 5 bases and J by 1 base, leaving 25 bases between them. This CDR3 is built from 18 residues. CDR1 SGHRS and CDR2 YFSETQ come from the germline V gene. This sample stems from a study of shared clonotypes between healthy human individuals. Overall study: CD4 naive and CD4 memory each took three plates per donor, while CD8 naive took two and CD8 memory one.

Sequencing was done on a sample of naive CD4+ T cells from PBMCs. The subset here: CD45RA+ positively selected. The chain links TRBV5-1 to TRBJ2-7; tentative D call: TRBD2 (8 bases). The TCR originated in a man between 18 and 29 years old in good health. Some clones in this sample may be carry-over from other donors' samples. CDR3 protein: CASRRGREVRGGSYEQYF. In DNA, the CDR3 is TGCGCCAGCAGAAGGGGGCGGGAGGTTCGAGGTGGGTCCTACGAGCAGTACTTC.